Included here is one T cell receptor beta chain sequence, with context. The antigen is unknown. This sample was included in a study of cytomegalovirus exposure and HLA in healthy donors. Findings and caveats of the study: In a later analysis, TCR beta V- and J-gene trimming was associated with a missense DCLRE1C variant. More clonal expansion characterized HLA-associated TCR beta chains than equally common others in a later analysis.

The CDR3 length is 14 residues. V was shortened by 6 bases and J by 8 bases, with 19 bases between the two germline ends. Germline CDR1 reads MNHNY; CDR2 reads SVGAGI (reference sequence). With 60 Vbeta and 13 Jbeta primers, the PCR was carried out. Original handling: There were some 87 million unique TCR beta chains by a later count, and 10 million to 12 million of them were shared. This table comes from immunoSEQ multiplex PCR, and its TCRdb copy is limited to in-frame clones, with some not included. Clone size and V and J calls were adopted from that table, with D and trimming inferred from the DNA. The sample has about 72,000 clones, roughly 78% seen once.

V and J are TRBV6-6 and TRBJ1-1; weak D call: TRBD1 (6 bases). Sequenced material: PBMCs. This sequence was found in a man aged 18 to 35 in good health and CMV-seronegative. Here the CDR3 reads CASSQTTGILEAFF. In DNA form, the CDR3 reads TGTGCCAGCAGCCAGACTACAGGGATCCTAGAAGCTTTCTTT.